One sample yielded the 27 T cell receptor beta chains listed below, sequenced in a study of molecular identifiers for immune sequencing clone quantification. Each CDR3 protein gets one entry after TCRdb re-called the PCR reads with MiXCR. This sample has about half a million distinct CDR3 sequences; 20% to 25% occur once, and the top ten carry around 0.84%. The specimen was naive CD8+ T cells from blood, with Jurkat cell RNA spiked in. Stated subset: FACS-sorted CD8+CD4-CCR7+CD45RA+ naive T cells. The receptor source for this set is a human donor in good health. Some libraries in this study had Jurkat cell RNA spiked in.

This clonotype was seen many times. The chain joins TRBV28 to TRBJ2-3; 7 bases are a match to TRBD2. Losses at the gene ends were 6 bases for V and 1 base for J; bases not matched to a gene: 10. CDR1 MDHEN and CDR2 SYDVKM come from the germline V gene. The CDR3 length is 16 residues. The CDR3 here is CASRFIREVRTDTQYF. CDR3 coding DNA: TGTGCCAGCAGATTTATACGGGAGGTCCGCACAGATACGCAGTATTTT.

This clonotype has a handful of counts. This sequence joins TRBV13 and TRBJ1-3; TRBD1 might be the D (6 bases). The CDR3 is made up of 17 amino acids. Germline loops: CDR1 PRHDT, CDR2 FYEKMQ (reference sequence). V was pared by 3 bases and J by 0 bases, with 15 bases between. The CDR3 is CASSFGRGPDSGNTIYF. In DNA form, the CDR3 reads TGTGCCAGCAGCTTCGGCAGGGGTCCTGACTCTGGAAACACCATATATTTT.

This clonotype appeared many times. The gene calls are TRBV6-5 and TRBJ1-1; 7 bases match TRBD1. The germline gives CDR1 MNHEY, CDR2 SVGAGI. V lost 3 bases, J lost 5 bases, and 6 bases stayed unmatched. This CDR3 region has 14 residues. CDR3 in DNA: TGTGCCAGCAGTTATTGGCAGGGGGAAACTGAAGCTTTCTTT. It translates to CASSYWQGETEAFF.

This clonotype was counted a few times. V and J are TRBV4-1 and TRBJ1-2, with 7 positions matching TRBD1. The V and J ends lost 4 bases and 4 bases, in that order; junction bases with no gene match: 9. Per the germline V gene, CDR1 is MGHRA and CDR2 is YSYEKL. The CDR3 has 15 amino acids. The CDR3 loop reads CASSLQGTVIYGYTF. The CDR3 DNA sequence: TGCGCCAGCAGCCTGCAGGGGACAGTAATCTATGGCTACACCTTC.

This chain links TRBV9 with TRBJ2-7; 9 bases match TRBD1. CDR1 and CDR2 (germline): SGDLS, YYNGEE. CDR3 length: 15 residues. Trimming took 4 bases from V and 4 from J; bases not matched to a gene: 9. The CDR3 DNA reads TGTGCCAGCAGCCAGACAGGACAGGGGCTTTACGAGCAGTACTTC. Its translation is CASSQTGQGLYEQYF. Full variable domain (rest looked up from reference TRBV9 and TRBJ2-7): DSGVTQTPKHLITATGQRVTLRCSPRSGDLSVYWYQQSLDQGLQFLIQYYNGEERAKGNILERFSAQQFPDLHSELNLSSLELGDSALYFCASSQTGQGLYEQYFGPGTRLTVT.

This clonotype has at least ten counts. The chain is built from TRBV7-9 and TRBJ1-1; D remains ambiguous. V was cut by 5 bases and J by 3 bases, with 7 bases left in between. Germline CDR1 reads SEHNR; CDR2 reads FQNEAQ (reference sequence). The CDR3 loop spans 12 amino acids. The CDR3 protein is CASSPPDTEAFF. The CDR3 nucleotides read TGTGCCAGCAGCCCCCCGGACACTGAAGCTTTCTTT.

This clonotype appeared many times. The chain's CDR3 is CASSIGSRAPGELFF. DNA for the CDR3: TGTGCCAGTAGTATAGGGTCCAGGGCACCCGGGGAGCTGTTTTTT. The chain employs TRBV19 and TRBJ2-2; perhaps TRBD1 as D (5 bases). The CDR3 has 15 amino acids. The V and J ends lost 1 base and 6 bases respectively, with 12 bases between them. The germline gives CDR1 LNHDA, CDR2 SQIVND (reference sequence).

The chain links TRBV7-9 to TRBJ2-1, with TRBD2 matching 7 bases. Losses at the gene ends were 5 bases for V and 5 bases for J; bases not matched to a gene: 9. The CDR3 spans 15 residues. Germline V gives CDR1 SEHNR, CDR2 FQNEAQ (reference sequence). CDR3 protein: CASSQLSGTDNEQFF. In DNA form, the CDR3 reads TGTGCCAGCAGCCAACTAAGCGGGACTGACAATGAGCAGTTCTTC.

The rearrangement joins TRBV12-3 or TRBV12-4 to TRBJ2-2; TRBD1 matches at 8 bases. J was trimmed by 1 base and V by 6 bases; bases with no gene match: 7. There are 16 residues in the CDR3. CDR3 residues: CASRGQGARNTGELFF. The DNA for the CDR3 is TGTGCCAGCAGAGGACAGGGTGCGAGGAACACCGGGGAGCTGTTTTTT.

The V call is TRBV20-1, the J call TRBJ2-1; 11 bases are a match to TRBD2. CDR3 length equals 15 residues. Trimming at V came to 0 bases and at J to 8 bases, leaving 6 bases not matched to a gene. Germline-derived CDR1 and CDR2 are DFQATT and SNEGSKA (reference sequence). CDR3 sequence (DNA): TGCAGTGCTAGAGATACTAGCGGGAGTGTCGATGAGCAGTTCTTC. Its protein product is CSARDTSGSVDEQFF.

The table lists this clonotype with many counts. The V call is TRBV25-1, the J call TRBJ1-1; 8 bases align to TRBD1. V shed 4 bases, J shed 0 bases, and the junction held 4 bases outside the gene matches. This CDR3 has 15 amino acids. CDR1 and CDR2 (germline): MGHDK, SYGVNS. The CDR3 region has the DNA TGTGCCAGCAGTGTAGGGACAGGAATGAACACTGAAGCTTTCTTT. Translated: CASSVGTGMNTEAFF.

This clonotype was seen repeatedly, ten times or more. One end of the junction fails to match germline, which may point to a read error. The V call is TRBV20-1, the J call TRBJ1-1, with D possibly TRBD1 on 5 matching bases. The CDR3 covers 14 residues. In germline, CDR1 is DFQATT, CDR2 SNEGSKA (reference sequence). CDR3 nucleotides: TGCAGTGCTAGCCGGGGGAGCCGGAACACCGAAGCTTTCTTT. This sequence encodes CSASRGSRNTEAFF.

This clonotype was recorded at least ten times. This chain links TRBV29-1 with TRBJ1-5; D is unclear. In germline, CDR1 is SQVTM, CDR2 ANQGSEA. The CDR3 runs to 11 residues. V dropped 3 bases and J dropped 6 bases, with 6 bases sitting between them. Here the CDR3 DNA reads TGCAGCGTTGACGTAGTTCAGCCCCAGCATTTT. This encodes CSVDVVQPQHF.

The chain's CDR3 is CASSLTPAVYNSPLHF. The DNA for the CDR3 is TGTGCCAGCAGCTTAACACCGGCGGTCTATAATTCACCCCTCCACTTT. The V gene is TRBV7-9, the J gene TRBJ1-6; no clear D. The V end was cut by 2 bases, the J end by 3 bases, with 11 bases between. The CDR3 is made up of 16 amino acids. Germline V gives CDR1 SEHNR, CDR2 FQNEAQ (reference sequence).

The J gene is TRBJ1-1, the V gene TRBV25-1; 8 positions agree with TRBD1. Germline lookup yields CDR1 MGHDK and CDR2 SYGVNS. The CDR3 contains 14 residues. J was trimmed by 5 bases and V by 2 bases; bases with no gene match: 4. As DNA, the CDR3 is TGTGCCAGCAGTGAAGGGACAGGTCATACTGAAGCTTTCTTT. Protein sequence: CASSEGTGHTEAFF.

This chain uses TRBV19 with TRBJ2-1; D is ambiguous. V was shortened by 3 bases and J by 4 bases, with 7 bases between the two germline ends. The CDR3 runs 13 residues. Looked up from germline, CDR1 is LNHDA and CDR2 is SQIVND (reference sequence). The DNA of the CDR3 is TGTGCCAGTAGTATGGGCACTTACAATGAGCAGTTCTTC. Amino acid sequence: CASSMGTYNEQFF.

This clonotype was picked up a small number of times. Sequence at one end of the junction differs from germline and may be a read error. The genes are TRBV9 and TRBJ1-4; TRBD1 might be the D (6 bases). The CDR3 extends over 14 amino acids. The germline V gene has CDR1 SGDLS and CDR2 YYNGEE. The CDR3 nucleotides read TGTGCCGGCAGCGTGGCAGGGGCGGAAGAAAAACTGTTTTTT. It translates to CAGSVAGAEEKLFF.

The sample holds many counts of this clonotype. The chain carries TRBV2 and TRBJ2-7; D is unclear. This CDR3 region has 14 residues. The V end lost 2 bases, the J end lost 2 bases, and 10 bases lay between the germline ends. Germline V gene lookup returns CDR1 SNHLY and CDR2 FYNNEI. The CDR3: CASSETGGAYEQYF. CDR3 sequence (DNA): TGTGCCAGCAGTGAAACTGGCGGAGCCTACGAGCAGTACTTC.

This clonotype appeared a few times. The chain uses TRBV2 and TRBJ2-3; 9 bases map to TRBD1. This CDR3 has 16 amino acids. CDR1 and CDR2 (germline): SNHLY, FYNNEI. With V trimmed by 11 bases and J by 1 base, 13 bases remained unmatched. The CDR3 DNA sequence: TGTGCCGAGTCATCAACACGGGACAGGGGCACAGATACGCAGTATTTT. Amino acid sequence: CAESSTRDRGTDTQYF.

This clonotype was counted many times. The chain recombines TRBV9 with TRBJ1-1; TRBD1 is a possible D gene (5 bases). Trimming stripped 0 bases from V and 1 base from J, with 10 bases between. This CDR3 spans 15 amino acids. From germline, CDR1 is SGDLS and CDR2 YYNGEE. The CDR3 DNA sequence: TGTGCCAGCAGCGTAGGATCCCAGGGGAACACTGAAGCTTTCTTT. Translation gives CASSVGSQGNTEAFF.

Ten or more counts support this clonotype. The rearrangement links TRBV29-1 to TRBJ2-7; 10 positions agree with TRBD1. In germline, CDR1 is SQVTM, CDR2 ANQGSEA. The CDR3 extends over 17 amino acids. The V gene end was trimmed by 0 bases and the J gene end by 0 bases; junction bases not matched to a gene: 8. The CDR3 sequence: CSVEDRSGQGSSYEQYF. The CDR3 DNA reads TGCAGCGTTGAAGATCGCTCGGGACAGGGGAGCTCCTACGAGCAGTACTTC.

This clonotype has only a few counts. This chain joins TRBV5-8 and TRBJ1-2; weak D call: TRBD1 (6 bases). Trimming shortened V by 4 bases and J by 3 bases, and 16 bases separated the two germline ends. The CDR3 runs to 15 residues. In germline, CDR1 is SGHTS, CDR2 YDEGEE. The CDR3: CASSTLQGPDYGYTF. The CDR3 coding sequence is TGTGCCAGCAGCACCCTGCAGGGGCCAGACTATGGCTACACCTTC.

In its sample, this clonotype was seen many times. The chain is built from TRBV19 and TRBJ2-4; the match to TRBD1 covers 8 bases. Germline V lookup: CDR1 LNHDA, CDR2 SQIVND (reference sequence). The V gene end was trimmed by 3 bases and the J gene end by 8 bases; junction bases not matched to a gene: 6. The CDR3 spans 14 residues. The CDR3 DNA is TGTGCCAGTAGTATGGGACAGGCTACGGACATTCAGTACTTC. Translating gives CASSMGQATDIQYF.

This clonotype has a count of ten or more. The V and J genes are TRBV7-3 and TRBJ2-1, with D perhaps matching TRBD1 (7 bases). The CDR3 sequence is 18 residues long. Germline V gene sequence: CDR1 SGHTA, CDR2 FQGTGA. V was clipped by 2 bases and J by 0 bases, with 17 bases between them. CDR3 DNA: TGTGCCAGCAGCTTAGTAGGGGGCGGGACCAGCTCCTACAATGAGCAGTTCTTC. Residues: CASSLVGGGTSSYNEQFF.

The chain uses TRBV27 and TRBJ2-1; 12 bases map to TRBD2. Germline V gives CDR1 MNHEY, CDR2 SMNVEV (reference sequence). The V segment lost 2 bases and the J segment 5 bases; nucleotides outside the gene matches: 16. The CDR3 totals 20 residues. The CDR3 region has the DNA TGTGCCAGCAGTTTAATTCTAGCGGGAGGGCCCTCGGTGTCCCACAATGAGCAGTTCTTC. Its translation: CASSLILAGGPSVSHNEQFF.

DNA of the CDR3: TGTGCCAGCAACTTAAGACTAGCGGGGGGAGATACGCAGTATTTT. Translating it yields CASNLRLAGGDTQYF. The chain employs TRBV12-3 or TRBV12-4 and TRBJ2-3; 13 nucleotides agree with TRBD2. The V segment lost 7 bases and the J segment 5 bases; nucleotides outside the gene matches: 6. The length of the CDR3 is 15 residues.

This rearrangement joins TRBV5-1 to TRBJ2-3; 7 bases line up with TRBD2. V shed 0 bases, J shed 2 bases, and the junction held 6 bases outside the gene matches. Germline lookup yields CDR1 SGHRS and CDR2 YFSETQ. The CDR3 spans 16 residues. CDR3 bases: TGCGCCAGCAGCTTGGTTGGGACTACGATCACAGATACGCAGTATTTT. As protein: CASSLVGTTITDTQYF.